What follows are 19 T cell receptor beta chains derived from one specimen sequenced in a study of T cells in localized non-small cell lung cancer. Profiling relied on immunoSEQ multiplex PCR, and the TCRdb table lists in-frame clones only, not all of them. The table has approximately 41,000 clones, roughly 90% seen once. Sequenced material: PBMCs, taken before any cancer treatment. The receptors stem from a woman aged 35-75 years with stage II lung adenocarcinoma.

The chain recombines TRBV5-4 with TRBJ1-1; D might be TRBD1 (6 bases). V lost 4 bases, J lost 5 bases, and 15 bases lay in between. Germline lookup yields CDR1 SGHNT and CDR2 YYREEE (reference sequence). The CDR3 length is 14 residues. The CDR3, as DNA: TGTGCCAGCAGCCATAACAGGGTAAGAACTGAAGCTTTCTTT. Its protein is CASSHNRVRTEAFF.

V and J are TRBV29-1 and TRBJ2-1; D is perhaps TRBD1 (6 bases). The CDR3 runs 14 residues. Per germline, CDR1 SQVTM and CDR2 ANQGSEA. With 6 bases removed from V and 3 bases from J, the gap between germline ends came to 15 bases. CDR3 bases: TGCAGCGTCGCTCGGACAGCCGACTACAATGAGCAGTTCTTC. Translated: CSVARTADYNEQFF.

CDR3 in DNA: TGTGCCAGCAGTGAAGCACGGGGGGCCGGGGACAGACCGGAGACCCAGTACTTC. Translated: CASSEARGAGDRPETQYF. V usage is TRBV2 and J usage is TRBJ2-5; D may be TRBD1 or TRBD2 (7 bases each). Trimming cost V 0 bases and J 5 bases, with 22 bases left between them. Germline values: CDR1 SNHLY, CDR2 FYNNEI. This CDR3 is 18 amino acids long.

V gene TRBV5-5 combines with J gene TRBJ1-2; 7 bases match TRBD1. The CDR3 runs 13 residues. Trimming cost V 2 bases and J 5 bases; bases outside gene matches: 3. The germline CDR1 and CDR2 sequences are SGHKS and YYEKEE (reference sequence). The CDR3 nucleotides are TGTGCCAGCAGCTTAGAGGGGGCATATGGCTACACCTTC. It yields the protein CASSLEGAYGYTF.

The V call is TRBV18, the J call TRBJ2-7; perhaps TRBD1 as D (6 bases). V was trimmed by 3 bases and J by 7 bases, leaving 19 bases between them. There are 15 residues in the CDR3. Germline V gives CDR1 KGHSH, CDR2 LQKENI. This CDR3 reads CASSPGTTRRREQYF. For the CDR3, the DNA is TGTGCCAGCTCACCTGGGACAACCCGACGGAGGGAGCAGTACTTC.

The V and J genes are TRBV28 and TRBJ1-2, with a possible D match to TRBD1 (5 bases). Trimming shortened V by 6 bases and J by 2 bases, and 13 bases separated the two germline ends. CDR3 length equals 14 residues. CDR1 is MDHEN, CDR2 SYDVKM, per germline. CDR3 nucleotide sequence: TGTGCCAGCAGCTCTACACGGACAAACTATGGCTACACCTTC. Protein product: CASSSTRTNYGYTF.

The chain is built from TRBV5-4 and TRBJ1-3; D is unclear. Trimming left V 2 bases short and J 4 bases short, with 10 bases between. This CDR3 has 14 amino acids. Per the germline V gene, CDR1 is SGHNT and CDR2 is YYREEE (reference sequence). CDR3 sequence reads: CASSLEGWGNTIYF. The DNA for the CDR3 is TGTGCCAGCAGCTTAGAGGGCTGGGGAAACACCATATATTTT.

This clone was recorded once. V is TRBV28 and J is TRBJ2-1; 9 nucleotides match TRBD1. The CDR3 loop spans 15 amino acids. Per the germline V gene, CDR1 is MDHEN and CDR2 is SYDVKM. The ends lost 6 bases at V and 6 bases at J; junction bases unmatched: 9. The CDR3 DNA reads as TGTGCCAGCAGGCCCCCCGGGACAGGGATCAATGAGCAGTTCTTC. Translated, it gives CASRPPGTGINEQFF. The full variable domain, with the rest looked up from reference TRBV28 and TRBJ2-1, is DVKVTQSSRYLVKRTGEKVFLECVQDMDHENMFWYRQDPGLGLRLIYFSYDVKMKEKGDIPEGYSVSREKKERFSLILESASTNQTSMYLCASRPPGTGINEQFFGPGTRLTVL.

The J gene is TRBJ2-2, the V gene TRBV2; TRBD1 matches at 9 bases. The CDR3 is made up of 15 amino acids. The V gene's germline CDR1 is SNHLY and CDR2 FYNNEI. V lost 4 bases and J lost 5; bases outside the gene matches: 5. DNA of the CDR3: TGTGCCAGCAGTGCACAGGGGGCGGAGACCGGGGAGCTGTTTTTT. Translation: CASSAQGAETGELFF. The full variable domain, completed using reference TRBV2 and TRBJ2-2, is EPEVTQTPSHQVTQMGQEVILRCVPISNHLYFYWYRQILGQKVEFLVSFYNNEISEKSEIFDDQFSVERPDGSNFTLKIRSTKLEDSAMYFCASSAQGAETGELFFGEGSRLTVL.

CDR3 region: CASSLNTPNEQFF. CDR3 in DNA: TGTGCCAGCAGTTTAAATACCCCCAATGAGCAGTTCTTC. This chain links TRBV28 with TRBJ2-1, with D uncertain. Germline-derived CDR1 and CDR2 are MDHEN and SYDVKM. This CDR3 spans 13 amino acids. V shed 2 bases and J shed 6 bases, with 8 bases lying between them.

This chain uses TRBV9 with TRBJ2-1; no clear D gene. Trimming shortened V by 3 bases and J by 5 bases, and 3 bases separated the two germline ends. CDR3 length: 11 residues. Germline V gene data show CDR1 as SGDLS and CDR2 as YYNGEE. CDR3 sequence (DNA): TGTGCCAGCAGCGGGAACAATGAGCAGTTCTTC. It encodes CASSGNNEQFF.

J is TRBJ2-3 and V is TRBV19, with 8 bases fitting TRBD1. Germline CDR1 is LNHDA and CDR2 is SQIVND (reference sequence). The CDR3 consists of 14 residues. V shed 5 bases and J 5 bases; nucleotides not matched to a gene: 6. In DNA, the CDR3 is TGTGCCAGTAGTTTTACAGGGGGTCAAGATACGCAGTATTTT. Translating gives CASSFTGGQDTQYF.

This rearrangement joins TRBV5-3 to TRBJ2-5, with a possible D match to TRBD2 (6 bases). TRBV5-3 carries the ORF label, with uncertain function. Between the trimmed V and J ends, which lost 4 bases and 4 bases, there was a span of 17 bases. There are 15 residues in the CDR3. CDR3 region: CARSHRRGAGETQYF. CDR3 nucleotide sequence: TGTGCCAGAAGCCACCGAAGGGGAGCGGGAGAGACCCAGTACTTC.

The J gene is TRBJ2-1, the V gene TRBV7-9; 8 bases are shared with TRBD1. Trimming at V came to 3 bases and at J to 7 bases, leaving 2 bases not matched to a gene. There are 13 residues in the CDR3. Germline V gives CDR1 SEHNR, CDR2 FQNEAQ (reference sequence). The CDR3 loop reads CASSLTGVNEQFF. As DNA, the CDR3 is TGTGCCAGCAGCTTGACAGGGGTTAATGAGCAGTTCTTC.

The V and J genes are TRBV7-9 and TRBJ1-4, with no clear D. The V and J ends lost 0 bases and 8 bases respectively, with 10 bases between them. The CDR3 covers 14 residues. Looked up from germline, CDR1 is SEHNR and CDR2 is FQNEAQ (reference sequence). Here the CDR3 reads CASSLALTGEKLFF. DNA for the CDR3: TGTGCCAGCAGCTTAGCGCTGACTGGGGAAAAACTGTTTTTT.

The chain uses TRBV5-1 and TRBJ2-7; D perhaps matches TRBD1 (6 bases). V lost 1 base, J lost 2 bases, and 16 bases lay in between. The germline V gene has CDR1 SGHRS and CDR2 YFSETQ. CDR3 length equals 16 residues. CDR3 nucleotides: TGCGCCAGCAGCTTGCAACGGACAGAAAAGCCCTACGAGCAGTACTTC. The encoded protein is CASSLQRTEKPYEQYF.

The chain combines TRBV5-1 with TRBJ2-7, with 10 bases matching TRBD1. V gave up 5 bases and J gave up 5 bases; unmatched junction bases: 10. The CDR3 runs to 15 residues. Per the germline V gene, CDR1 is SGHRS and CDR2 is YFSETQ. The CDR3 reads CASRYGQGVGNEQYF. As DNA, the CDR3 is TGCGCCAGCAGATACGGACAGGGGGTGGGAAACGAGCAGTACTTC.

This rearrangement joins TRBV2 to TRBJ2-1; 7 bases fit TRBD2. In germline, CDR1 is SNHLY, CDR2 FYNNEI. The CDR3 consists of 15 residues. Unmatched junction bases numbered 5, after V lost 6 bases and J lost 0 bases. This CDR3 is CASRSLAVSYNEQFF. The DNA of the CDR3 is TGTGCCAGCAGGTCCCTAGCGGTCTCCTACAATGAGCAGTTCTTC. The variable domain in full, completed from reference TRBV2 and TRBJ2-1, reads EPEVTQTPSHQVTQMGQEVILRCVPISNHLYFYWYRQILGQKVEFLVSFYNNEISEKSEIFDDQFSVERPDGSNFTLKIRSTKLEDSAMYFCASRSLAVSYNEQFFGPGTRLTVL.

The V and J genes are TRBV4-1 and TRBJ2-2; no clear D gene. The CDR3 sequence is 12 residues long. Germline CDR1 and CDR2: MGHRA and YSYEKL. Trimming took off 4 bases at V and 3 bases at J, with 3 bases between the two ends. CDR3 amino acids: CASSPDTGELFF. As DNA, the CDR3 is TGCGCCAGCAGCCCTGACACCGGGGAGCTGTTTTTT.